This paragraph reports one TCR beta chain. Its target is unknown. The data derive from a study of cytomegalovirus exposure and HLA in healthy donors. The PCR was carried out with 60 Vbeta primers and 13 Jbeta primers. Using immunoSEQ multiplex PCR, the repertoire was profiled, and TCRdb retains in-frame clones only, with some absent. The profile shows 130,000 or so clones, over 65% of them singletons. Broader study findings: It was reported that TCR beta sequences correctly inferred the HLA-A and HLA-B alleles for most subjects.

This TCR came from a woman aged 40 to 49 in good health and CMV-seropositive. Material for sequencing was PBMCs.

The chain's CDR3 is CASSVAGLGLSDTQYF. CDR3 in DNA: TGTGCCAGCAGCGTAGCGGGACTAGGGTTGAGTGATACGCAGTATTTT. This chain uses TRBV9 with TRBJ2-3, with 8 bases identical to TRBD2. Trimming removed 0 bases from V and 6 bases from J; junction bases left unmatched: 9. Germline CDR1 reads SGDLS; CDR2 reads YYNGEE. CDR3 length: 16 residues.